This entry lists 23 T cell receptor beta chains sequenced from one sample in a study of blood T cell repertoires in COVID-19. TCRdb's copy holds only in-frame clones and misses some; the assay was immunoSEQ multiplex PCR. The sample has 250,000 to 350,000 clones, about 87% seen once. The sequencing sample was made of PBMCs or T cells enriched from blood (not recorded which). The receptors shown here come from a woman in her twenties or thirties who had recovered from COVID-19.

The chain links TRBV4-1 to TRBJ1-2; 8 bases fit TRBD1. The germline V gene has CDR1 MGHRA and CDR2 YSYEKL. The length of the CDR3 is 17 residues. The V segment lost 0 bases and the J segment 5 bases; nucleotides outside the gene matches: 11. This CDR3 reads CASSQDPPPQGGYGYTF. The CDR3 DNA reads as TGCGCCAGCAGCCAAGATCCCCCCCCACAGGGGGGATATGGCTACACCTTC.

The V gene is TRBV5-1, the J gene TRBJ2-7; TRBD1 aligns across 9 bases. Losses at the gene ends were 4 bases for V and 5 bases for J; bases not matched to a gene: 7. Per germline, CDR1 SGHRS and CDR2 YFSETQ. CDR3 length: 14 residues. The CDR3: CASSLRDRAHEQYF. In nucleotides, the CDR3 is TGCGCCAGCAGCCTCCGGGACAGGGCCCACGAGCAGTACTTC.

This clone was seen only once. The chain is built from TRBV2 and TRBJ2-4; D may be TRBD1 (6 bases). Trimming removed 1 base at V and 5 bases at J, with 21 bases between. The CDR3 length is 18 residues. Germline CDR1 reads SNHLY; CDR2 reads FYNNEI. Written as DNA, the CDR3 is TGTGCCAGCAGTGAAGTATCCTGGTACGGACAGCTTCAAAACATTCAGTACTTC. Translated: CASSEVSWYGQLQNIQYF.

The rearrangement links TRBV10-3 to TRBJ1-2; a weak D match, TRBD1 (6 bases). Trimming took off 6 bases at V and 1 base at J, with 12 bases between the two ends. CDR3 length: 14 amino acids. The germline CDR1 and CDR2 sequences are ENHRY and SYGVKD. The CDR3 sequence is CAIRSSGDNYGYTF. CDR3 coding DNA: TGTGCCATCAGGTCGTCAGGGGATAACTATGGCTACACCTTC.

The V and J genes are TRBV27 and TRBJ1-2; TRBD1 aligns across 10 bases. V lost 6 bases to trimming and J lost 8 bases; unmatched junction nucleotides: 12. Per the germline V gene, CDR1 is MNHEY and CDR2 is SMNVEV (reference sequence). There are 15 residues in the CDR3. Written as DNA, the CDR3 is TGTGCCAGCAGCCGAACCGCGACAGGGGGCTTAGGCTACACCTTC. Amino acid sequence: CASSRTATGGLGYTF.

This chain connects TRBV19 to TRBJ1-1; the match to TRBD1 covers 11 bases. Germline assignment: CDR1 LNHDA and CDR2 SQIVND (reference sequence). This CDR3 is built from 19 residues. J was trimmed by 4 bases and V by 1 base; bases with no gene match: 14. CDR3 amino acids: CASSIGFWTGGEMGTEAFF. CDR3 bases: TGTGCCAGTAGTATAGGTTTTTGGACAGGGGGCGAGATGGGCACTGAAGCTTTCTTT. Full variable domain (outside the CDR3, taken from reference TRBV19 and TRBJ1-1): DGGITQSPKYLFRKEGQNVTLSCEQNLNHDAMYWYRQDPGQGLRLIYYSQIVNDFQKGDIAEGYSVSREKKESFPLTVTSAQKNPTAFYLCASSIGFWTGGEMGTEAFFGQGTRLTVV.

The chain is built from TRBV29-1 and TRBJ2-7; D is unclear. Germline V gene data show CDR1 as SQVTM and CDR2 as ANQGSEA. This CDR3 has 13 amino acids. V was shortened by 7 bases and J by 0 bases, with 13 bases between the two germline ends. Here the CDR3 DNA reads TGCAGCGCCTTGAACAGTAGCTCCTACGAGCAGTACTTC. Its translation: CSALNSSSYEQYF.

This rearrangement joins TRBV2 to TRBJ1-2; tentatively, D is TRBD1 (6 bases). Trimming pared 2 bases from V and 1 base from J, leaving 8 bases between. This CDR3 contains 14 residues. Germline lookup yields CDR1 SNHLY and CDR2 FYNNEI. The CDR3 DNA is TGTGCCAGCAGTGAACGCAGGGGTAACTATGGCTACACCTTC. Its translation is CASSERRGNYGYTF.

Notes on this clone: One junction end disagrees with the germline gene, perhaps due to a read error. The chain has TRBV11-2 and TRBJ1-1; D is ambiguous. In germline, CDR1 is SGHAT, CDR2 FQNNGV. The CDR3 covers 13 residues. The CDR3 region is CASSPPGRSEAFF. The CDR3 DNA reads TGTGCCAGCAGCCCGCCTGGTCGGTCTGAAGCTTTTTTT.

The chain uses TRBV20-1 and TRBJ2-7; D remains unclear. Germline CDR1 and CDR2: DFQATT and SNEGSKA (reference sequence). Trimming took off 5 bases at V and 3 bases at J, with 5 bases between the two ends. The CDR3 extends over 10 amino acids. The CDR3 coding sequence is TGCAGTGCTTTAATCTACGAGCAGTACTTC. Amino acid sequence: CSALIYEQYF.

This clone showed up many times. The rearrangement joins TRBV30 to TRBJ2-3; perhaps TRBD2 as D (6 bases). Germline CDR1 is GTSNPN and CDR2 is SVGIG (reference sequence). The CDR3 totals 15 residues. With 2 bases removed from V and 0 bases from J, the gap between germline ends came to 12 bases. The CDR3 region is CAWSPAGYSTDTQYF. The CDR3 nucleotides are TGTGCCTGGAGTCCAGCGGGTTACAGCACAGATACGCAGTATTTT.

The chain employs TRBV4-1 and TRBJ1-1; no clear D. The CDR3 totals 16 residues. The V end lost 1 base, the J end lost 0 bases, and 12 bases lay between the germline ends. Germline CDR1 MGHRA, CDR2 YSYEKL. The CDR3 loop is CASSQGRGSMNTEAFF. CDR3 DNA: TGCGCCAGCAGCCAAGGCCGGGGTAGCATGAACACTGAAGCTTTCTTT.

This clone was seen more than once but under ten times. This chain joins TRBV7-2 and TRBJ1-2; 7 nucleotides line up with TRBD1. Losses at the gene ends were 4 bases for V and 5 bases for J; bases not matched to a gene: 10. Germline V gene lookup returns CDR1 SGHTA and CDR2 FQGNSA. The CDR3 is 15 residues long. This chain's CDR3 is CASSSLGQERYGYTF. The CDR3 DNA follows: TGTGCCAGCAGCTCCTTAGGACAGGAGAGGTATGGCTACACCTTC.

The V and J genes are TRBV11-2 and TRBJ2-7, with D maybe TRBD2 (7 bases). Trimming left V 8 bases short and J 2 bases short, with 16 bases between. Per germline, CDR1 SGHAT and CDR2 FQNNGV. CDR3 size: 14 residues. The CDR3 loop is CASSGGTRAYEQYF. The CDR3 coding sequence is TGTGCCAGCTCCGGGGGGACAAGGGCCTACGAGCAGTACTTC.

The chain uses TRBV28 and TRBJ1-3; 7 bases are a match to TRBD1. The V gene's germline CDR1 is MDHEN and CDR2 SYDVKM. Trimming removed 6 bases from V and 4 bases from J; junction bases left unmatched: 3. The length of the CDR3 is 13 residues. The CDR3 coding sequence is TGTGCCAGCAGAAGGGGGCCCGGAAACACCATATATTTT. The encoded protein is CASRRGPGNTIYF.

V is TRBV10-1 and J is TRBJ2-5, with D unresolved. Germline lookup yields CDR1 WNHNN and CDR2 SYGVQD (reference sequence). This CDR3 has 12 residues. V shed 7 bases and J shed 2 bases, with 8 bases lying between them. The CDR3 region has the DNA TGCGCCAGCACGGGTAATCAAGAGACCCAGTACTTC. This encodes CASTGNQETQYF.

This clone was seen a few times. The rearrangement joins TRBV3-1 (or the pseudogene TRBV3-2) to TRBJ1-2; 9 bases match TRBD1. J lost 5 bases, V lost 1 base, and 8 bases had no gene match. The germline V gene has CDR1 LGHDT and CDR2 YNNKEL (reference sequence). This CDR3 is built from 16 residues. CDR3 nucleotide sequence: TGTGCCAGCAGCCAAGTTCGGACAGGGGAGATGTATGGCTACACCTTC. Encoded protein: CASSQVRTGEMYGYTF.

CDR3 sequence (DNA): TGTGCCAGCTCACCACCAGCGTACGGTTCACCCCTCCACTTT. Amino acid sequence: CASSPPAYGSPLHF. V usage is TRBV18 and J usage is TRBJ1-6, with D unclear. CDR3 length: 14 residues. CDR1 KGHSH and CDR2 LQKENI come from the germline V gene. V was shortened by 0 bases and J by 9 bases, with 9 bases between the two germline ends.

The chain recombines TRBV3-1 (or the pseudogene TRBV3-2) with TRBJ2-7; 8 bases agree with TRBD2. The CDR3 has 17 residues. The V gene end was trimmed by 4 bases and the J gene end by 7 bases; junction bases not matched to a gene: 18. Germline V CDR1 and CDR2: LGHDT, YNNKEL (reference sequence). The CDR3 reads CASSLLLTGTRSGEQYF. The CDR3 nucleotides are TGTGCCAGCAGCCTCCTGTTAACCGGGACTAGGTCCGGAGAGCAGTACTTC.

DNA for the CDR3: TGCGCCAGCAGGAACCGGACAGGGAGTTTATATCAGCCCCAGCATTTT. It translates to CASRNRTGSLYQPQHF. The chain carries TRBV10-2 and TRBJ1-5, with 8 positions matching TRBD1. The germline V gene has CDR1 WSHSY and CDR2 SAAADI. After removal of 6 bases from V and 5 bases from J, the junction contained 12 bases not matched to a gene. The CDR3 has 16 amino acids.

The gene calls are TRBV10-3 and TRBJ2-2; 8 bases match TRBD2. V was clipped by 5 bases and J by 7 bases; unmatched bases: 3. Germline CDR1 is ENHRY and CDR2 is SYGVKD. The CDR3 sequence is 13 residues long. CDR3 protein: CAISPGLGGELFF. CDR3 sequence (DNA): TGTGCCATCAGTCCGGGACTAGGCGGGGAGCTGTTTTTT.

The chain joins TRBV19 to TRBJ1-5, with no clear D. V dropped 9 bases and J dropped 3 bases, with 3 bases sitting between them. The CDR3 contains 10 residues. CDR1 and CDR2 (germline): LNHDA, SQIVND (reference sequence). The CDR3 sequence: CASNNQPQHF. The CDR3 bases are TGTGCCAGCAACAATCAGCCCCAGCATTTT.

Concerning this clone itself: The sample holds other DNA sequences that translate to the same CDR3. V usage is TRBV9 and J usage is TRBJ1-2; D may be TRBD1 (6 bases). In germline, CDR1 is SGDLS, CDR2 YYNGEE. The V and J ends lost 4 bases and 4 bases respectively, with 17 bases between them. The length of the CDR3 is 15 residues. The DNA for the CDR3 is TGTGCCAGCAGCCCTTCCAGGGGAATACCCTATGGCTACACCTTC. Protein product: CASSPSRGIPYGYTF. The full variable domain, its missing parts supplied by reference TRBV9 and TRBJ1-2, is DSGVTQTPKHLITATGQRVTLRCSPRSGDLSVYWYQQSLDQGLQFLIQYYNGEERAKGNILERFSAQQFPDLHSELNLSSLELGDSALYFCASSPSRGIPYGYTFGSGTRLTVV.